What follows are 24 T cell receptor beta chains derived from one specimen sequenced in a study of CD8 T cells in Susac syndrome. Random hexamers served to reverse transcribe roughly 0.45 to 1 ug RNA. TCRdb passed the immunoSEQ multiplex PCR reads through MiXCR, listing each CDR3 protein once. This repertoire shows some 190,000 distinct CDR3 sequences, about 95% found once; its top ten account for approximately 0.1%. The sequencing input was CD4+ T cells from PBMCs. The source is a human donor in good health.

Here the CDR3 reads CASSLSRVGNSPLHF. CDR3 sequence (DNA): TGTGCCAGCAGTTTAAGCCGTGTTGGGAATTCACCCCTCCACTTT. The rearrangement joins TRBV27 to TRBJ1-6; D is unresolved. V lost 2 bases to trimming and J lost 7 bases, with 12 bases between them. The germline CDR1 and CDR2 sequences are MNHEY and SMNVEV (reference sequence). The CDR3 runs 15 residues.

In the case of this clonotype: Compared with germline, one end of the junction differs, possibly owing to a read error. V gene TRBV7-2 combines with J gene TRBJ2-5; tentative D call: TRBD2 (6 bases). The germline gives CDR1 SGHTA, CDR2 FQGNSA. The CDR3 consists of 13 residues. CDR3 loop: CATSVSGMETQYF. The CDR3 bases are TGTGCCACCAGCGTTAGCGGCATGGAGACCCAGTACTTC.

This clonotype appeared once. This sequence joins TRBV12-3 or TRBV12-4 and TRBJ2-2; D call uncertain. V gave up 2 bases and J gave up 6 bases, with 4 bases separating them. CDR3 length equals 12 residues. This CDR3 reads CASSLTPGELFF. The CDR3 DNA is TGTGCCAGCAGTTTAACACCCGGGGAGCTGTTTTTT.

The CDR3 nucleotides read TGTGCCAGCAGCCACCGGGACAGCTATGGCTACACCTTC. Translated: CASSHRDSYGYTF. The rearrangement uses TRBV3-1 and TRBJ1-2, with 7 bases aligning to TRBD1. The CDR3 is 13 residues long. V lost 3 bases to trimming and J lost 4 bases; unmatched junction nucleotides: 2. Germline assignment: CDR1 LGHDT and CDR2 YNNKEL (reference sequence).

The V gene is TRBV29-1, the J gene TRBJ2-1; 9 bases map to TRBD2. CDR1 and CDR2 (germline): SQVTM, ANQGSEA. J lost 4 bases, V lost 7 bases, and 8 bases had no gene match. This CDR3 spans 14 amino acids. CDR3 coding DNA: TGCAGCGCTGCGCCTAGCGGGACATACAATGAGCAGTTCTTC. Amino acids: CSAAPSGTYNEQFF.

The rearrangement links TRBV9 to TRBJ2-1; TRBD2 aligns across 7 bases. Looked up from germline, CDR1 is SGDLS and CDR2 is YYNGEE. V dropped 0 bases and J dropped 2; count of bases not matched to a gene: 2. The CDR3 is made up of 15 amino acids. The CDR3 is CASSVASGPYNEQFF. In DNA, the CDR3 is TGTGCCAGCAGCGTAGCTAGCGGACCCTACAATGAGCAGTTCTTC.

This rearrangement joins TRBV19 to TRBJ2-5; D is possibly TRBD1 (6 bases). Germline V gene sequence: CDR1 LNHDA, CDR2 SQIVND (reference sequence). The CDR3 loop spans 14 amino acids. V gave up 5 bases and J gave up 4 bases, with 14 bases separating them. CDR3 nucleotide sequence: TGTGCCAGTAGTGTCGCAGGGGCCGTAGAGACCCAGTACTTC. Protein sequence: CASSVAGAVETQYF.

The chain recombines TRBV20-1 with TRBJ2-5, with 7 bases lining up with TRBD2. The trim removed 5 bases at V and 0 bases at J, leaving 3 bases unmatched. There are 13 residues in the CDR3. Germline loops: CDR1 DFQATT, CDR2 SNEGSKA (reference sequence). CDR3 protein: CSARGTNQETQYF. CDR3 bases: TGCAGTGCTCGCGGGACTAACCAAGAGACCCAGTACTTC.

This clonotype showed up just a few times. The chain recombines TRBV9 with TRBJ1-1; 9 nucleotides agree with TRBD1. Per germline, CDR1 SGDLS and CDR2 YYNGEE. This CDR3 region has 14 residues. V shed 4 bases and J 1 base; nucleotides not matched to a gene: 2. The CDR3 region is CASSRGQGNTEAFF. The CDR3 bases are TGTGCCAGCAGCCGGGGACAGGGGAACACTGAAGCTTTCTTT.

This chain joins TRBV11-2 and TRBJ1-2; tentative D call: TRBD1 (6 bases). V was pared by 2 bases and J by 0 bases, with 7 bases between. The CDR3 has 14 amino acids. CDR1 and CDR2 (germline): SGHAT, FQNNGV. The CDR3 is CASSLNRANYGYTF. The CDR3 bases are TGTGCCAGCAGCTTAAACAGGGCTAACTATGGCTACACCTTC.

The chain combines TRBV27 with TRBJ1-2; 8 bases are a match to TRBD1. V lost 5 bases, J lost 6 bases, and 8 bases stayed unmatched. The CDR3 is 14 amino acids. CDR1 is MNHEY and CDR2 is SMNVEV in the germline V gene (reference sequence). CDR3 nucleotides: TGTGCCAGCAGTCCACGGGACAGGCGCGATGGCTACACCTTC. Its protein is CASSPRDRRDGYTF.

This chain connects TRBV5-1 to TRBJ2-1; 7 positions agree with TRBD1. CDR3 length: 15 residues. The germline gives CDR1 SGHRS, CDR2 YFSETQ. V lost 4 bases to trimming and J lost 9 bases; unmatched junction nucleotides: 13. The CDR3 sequence is CASSPPDRAATEQFF. DNA for the CDR3: TGCGCCAGCAGCCCCCCCGACAGGGCCGCAACTGAGCAGTTCTTC. Variable domain in full (rest from reference TRBV5-1 and TRBJ2-1): KAGVTQTPRYLIKTRGQQVTLSCSPISGHRSVSWYQQTPGQGLQFLFEYFSETQRNKGNFPGRFSGRQFSNSRSEMNVSTLELGDSALYLCASSPPDRAATEQFFGPGTRLTVL.

The chain combines TRBV18 with TRBJ2-3; no clear D gene. Trimming took off 3 bases at V and 5 bases at J, with 12 bases between the two ends. The CDR3 runs to 14 residues. Germline lookup yields CDR1 KGHSH and CDR2 LQKENI. CDR3 region: CASSPSRIEDTQYF. CDR3 coding DNA: TGTGCCAGCTCACCTAGTAGAATCGAAGATACGCAGTATTTT.

V usage is TRBV29-1 and J usage is TRBJ2-1; TRBD2 matches at 8 bases. This CDR3 is 12 amino acids long. V shed 8 bases and J 7 bases; nucleotides not matched to a gene: 7. Germline loops: CDR1 SQVTM, CDR2 ANQGSEA. The CDR3: CSSSGSGNEQFF. The CDR3, as DNA: TGCAGCTCAAGCGGGAGTGGAAATGAGCAGTTCTTC.

The chain combines TRBV2 with TRBJ2-4; D might be TRBD2 (5 bases). The V end lost 4 bases, the J end lost 6 bases, and 13 bases lay between the germline ends. The CDR3 sequence is 14 residues long. Germline V gene data show CDR1 as SNHLY and CDR2 as FYNNEI. CDR3 loop: CASSGDSVGNIQYF. Written as DNA, the CDR3 is TGTGCCAGCAGTGGTGATAGCGTGGGAAACATTCAGTACTTC.

The V and J genes are TRBV12-5 and TRBJ2-1; the match to TRBD2 covers 14 bases. Trimming removed 0 bases from V and 7 bases from J; junction bases left unmatched: 5. There are 17 residues in the CDR3. In germline, CDR1 is LGHNT, CDR2 FRNRAP. The CDR3 is CASGLVRLAGGPNEQFF. The CDR3 DNA is TGTGCTAGTGGTTTGGTGCGACTAGCGGGGGGGCCGAATGAGCAGTTCTTC.

The CDR3 nucleotides read TGTGCCAGCAGCCAAGATCTTGTTGGCTACACCTTC. Residues: CASSQDLVGYTF. The chain employs TRBV3-1 and TRBJ1-2; no definite D call. CDR3 length: 12 amino acids. The V gene's germline CDR1 is LGHDT and CDR2 YNNKEL (reference sequence). V was clipped by 0 bases and J by 7 bases, with 6 bases between them.

The rearrangement joins TRBV4-1 to TRBJ1-2, with a weak D call TRBD1 (6 bases). The CDR3 is 14 amino acids. V dropped 0 bases and J dropped 3 bases, with 8 bases sitting between them. Germline V gene lookup returns CDR1 MGHRA and CDR2 YSYEKL. CDR3 in DNA: TGCGCCAGCAGCCAAGAAAGGGGGGACTATGGCTACACCTTC. Translated: CASSQERGDYGYTF.

V and J are TRBV18 and TRBJ1-2; D uncertain. The CDR3 has 13 amino acids. Germline assignment: CDR1 KGHSH and CDR2 LQKENI. V gave up 1 base and J gave up 6 bases, with 9 bases separating them. In DNA, the CDR3 is TGTGCCAGCTCACCACTGGGAGTCCATGGCTACACCTTC. Its protein product is CASSPLGVHGYTF.

The V and J genes are TRBV6-5 and TRBJ1-5; weak D call: TRBD1 (5 bases). Germline lookup yields CDR1 MNHEY and CDR2 SVGAGI. V dropped 0 bases and J dropped 2 bases, with 8 bases sitting between them. The CDR3 runs to 15 residues. CDR3 loop: CASSYSGTGNQPQHF. The CDR3 DNA sequence: TGTGCCAGCAGTTACTCGGGGACGGGCAATCAGCCCCAGCATTTT.

This chain uses TRBV6-2 or TRBV6-3 with TRBJ2-7; 7 positions match TRBD1. Trimming at V came to 2 bases and at J to 3 bases, leaving 4 bases not matched to a gene. This CDR3 is built from 14 residues. Germline V gene sequence: CDR1 MNHEY, CDR2 SVGEGT. CDR3 amino acids: CASSYPNRGYEQYF. The CDR3 nucleotides read TGTGCCAGCAGTTACCCGAACAGGGGCTACGAGCAGTACTTC.

This clonotype occurred once. The chain employs TRBV29-1 and TRBJ1-1; 7 bases fit TRBD1. The V segment lost 6 bases and the J segment 5 bases; nucleotides outside the gene matches: 9. CDR1 is SQVTM, CDR2 ANQGSEA, per germline. CDR3 length: 13 amino acids. The CDR3 coding sequence is TGCAGCGTCACCCGGGACAGCTTTACTGAAGCTTTCTTT. This gives the protein CSVTRDSFTEAFF.

The chain has TRBV2 and TRBJ2-5; 11 nucleotides agree with TRBD2. J lost 4 bases, V lost 6 bases, and 1 base had no gene match. Germline CDR1 reads SNHLY; CDR2 reads FYNNEI. The CDR3 has 13 residues. CDR3 DNA: TGTGCCAGCAGGACTAGCGGGATAGAGACCCAGTACTTC. Residues: CASRTSGIETQYF.

This chain links TRBV5-1 with TRBJ2-1, with 9 bases matching TRBD1. Germline V CDR1 and CDR2: SGHRS, YFSETQ. Trimming took 5 bases from V and 3 from J; bases not matched to a gene: 3. The CDR3 runs to 14 residues. The CDR3 bases are TGCGCCAGCAGGGACAGGGGCGACTACAATGAGCAGTTCTTC. Residues: CASRDRGDYNEQFF.